One and the same sample provided the 23 T cell receptor beta chains below, sequenced in a study of identical twins. TCRdb re-analysed the 5' RACE reads in MiXCR, keeping a single row per CDR3 protein. The sample has a few hundred thousand distinct CDR3 sequences, roughly 9.5% seen once. The same sample was also used in a study of yellow fever vaccine responses in identical twins.

Source material: PBMCs. The source of these receptors is a woman aged 18-29 years in good health.

The chain combines TRBV7-2 with TRBJ2-1, with D possibly being TRBD2 (6 bases). Germline CDR1 reads SGHTA; CDR2 reads FQGNSA. The V end lost 5 bases, the J end lost 7 bases, and 21 bases lay between the germline ends. CDR3 size: 16 residues. The CDR3 nucleotides read TGTGCCAGCAGCCCTGCCGGGGGACGCCTTGGGAATGAGCAGTTCTTC. Protein: CASSPAGGRLGNEQFF.

This clonotype was seen at least ten times. V gene TRBV5-1 combines with J gene TRBJ2-3; 7 positions match TRBD2. The junction had 10 bases not matched to a gene; V was cut back by 0 bases and J by 0 bases. The CDR3 spans 18 residues. Germline CDR1 SGHRS, CDR2 YFSETQ. CDR3 sequence: CASSLGASGRPSTDTQYF. The DNA for the CDR3 is TGCGCCAGCAGCTTGGGGGCTAGCGGACGACCTAGCACAGATACGCAGTATTTT.

This clonotype appeared a few times. The chain carries TRBV7-2 and TRBJ1-1, with D possibly being TRBD1 (6 bases). The CDR3 runs 16 residues. Trimming took off 6 bases at V and 5 bases at J, with 22 bases between the two ends. Germline V gene sequence: CDR1 SGHTA, CDR2 FQGNSA. The CDR3 loop reads CASRKVRGAIGTEAFF. The CDR3 DNA is TGTGCCAGCAGAAAAGTCAGGGGCGCGATTGGTACTGAAGCTTTCTTT.

This clonotype was recorded many times. CDR3 nucleotide sequence: TGCGCCAGCAGCCAAGATATGGGTAGGGAGACCCAGTACTTC. Translating it yields CASSQDMGRETQYF. The V and J genes are TRBV4-1 and TRBJ2-5, with D unclear. Germline V gene lookup returns CDR1 MGHRA and CDR2 YSYEKL. V was cut by 0 bases and J by 5 bases, with 10 bases left in between. The CDR3 loop spans 14 amino acids.

This clonotype was counted many times. In DNA form, the CDR3 reads TGTGCCAGCAGCTCGGGACAGACGATAGAGACCCAGTACTTC. This encodes CASSSGQTIETQYF. The chain carries TRBV12-3 or TRBV12-4 and TRBJ2-5; the match to TRBD1 covers 7 bases. CDR3 length: 14 residues. V was clipped by 6 bases and J by 4 bases; unmatched bases: 8.

V usage is TRBV9 and J usage is TRBJ1-2, with a tentative D call TRBD1 (6 bases). The CDR3 runs to 16 residues. The V end was cut by 8 bases, the J end by 4 bases, with 24 bases between. CDR1 SGDLS and CDR2 YYNGEE come from the germline V gene. The CDR3 sequence is CASSLSGQTGPYGYTF. CDR3 in DNA: TGTGCCAGTTCTCTTAGCGGTCAGACAGGACCCTATGGCTACACCTTC.

This clonotype has more than one count but fewer than ten. This chain connects TRBV7-9 to TRBJ2-3; TRBD2 matches at 10 bases. Germline V gene data show CDR1 as SEHNR and CDR2 as FQNEAQ (reference sequence). This CDR3 has 17 amino acids. Germline trimming cut 3 bases from V and 3 bases from J; bases unmatched to any gene: 9. This CDR3 is CASSFRPLAGVTDTQYF. CDR3 sequence (DNA): TGTGCCAGCAGCTTCCGACCTCTAGCGGGGGTAACAGATACGCAGTATTTT.

The V and J genes are TRBV6-2 or TRBV6-3 and TRBJ2-7; 9 bases map to TRBD2. The CDR3 is 13 amino acids. Losses at the gene ends were 2 bases for V and 5 bases for J; bases not matched to a gene: 1. Germline CDR1 and CDR2: MNHEY and SVGEGT. Here the CDR3 DNA reads TGTGCCAGCAGTTACCAGCGGGAGGACGAGCAGTACTTC. Protein: CASSYQREDEQYF.

The chain links TRBV23-1 to TRBJ2-1; 10 positions match TRBD2. TRBV23-1 is an ORF, with its function uncertain. The CDR3 is made up of 17 amino acids. Unmatched junction bases numbered 9, after V lost 3 bases and J lost 4 bases. CDR3 bases: TGCGCCAGCAGTCATTTGGGACTAGCGAGACCTTACAATGAGCAGTTCTTC. It codes for CASSHLGLARPYNEQFF.

The V and J genes are TRBV7-3 and TRBJ2-3, with 7 positions matching TRBD2. Germline assignment: CDR1 SGHTA and CDR2 FQGTGA. This CDR3 has 15 amino acids. V shed 3 bases, J shed 2 bases, and the junction held 5 bases outside the gene matches. This CDR3 is CASSFRLAPTDTQYF. In DNA, the CDR3 is TGTGCCAGCAGCTTCCGACTAGCTCCCACAGATACGCAGTATTTT.

The chain uses TRBV29-1 and TRBJ2-7; 14 positions match TRBD2. CDR3 size: 15 residues. With V trimmed by 6 bases and J by 4 bases, 8 bases remained unmatched. Germline loops: CDR1 SQVTM, CDR2 ANQGSEA. CDR3 region: CSVERTSGGTYEQYF. The CDR3 nucleotides are TGCAGCGTGGAGAGGACTAGCGGGGGGACTTACGAGCAGTACTTC.

This clonotype has more than one count but fewer than ten. The chain has TRBV3-1 and TRBJ2-7, with TRBD2 identical over 8 bases. CDR1 and CDR2 from the germline V gene are LGHDT and YNNKEL (reference sequence). Germline trimming cut 1 base from V and 0 bases from J; bases unmatched to any gene: 2. CDR3 length: 15 amino acids. The CDR3 bases are TGTGCCAGCAGCCAAGTTGCGGGAGGCTCCTACGAGCAGTACTTC. Translation: CASSQVAGGSYEQYF.

This clonotype was counted many times. V usage is TRBV5-1 and J usage is TRBJ2-1; 13 nucleotides agree with TRBD2. The CDR3 length is 16 residues. Germline CDR1 SGHRS, CDR2 YFSETQ. V shed 4 bases, J shed 5 bases, and the junction held 6 bases outside the gene matches. The CDR3 loop is CASSPRLAGGHNEQFF. The CDR3 nucleotides read TGCGCCAGCAGCCCGCGACTAGCGGGGGGCCACAATGAGCAGTTCTTC.

The chain is built from TRBV29-1 and TRBJ2-2; 15 nucleotides match TRBD2. Trimming removed 3 bases from V and 3 bases from J; junction bases left unmatched: 11. Germline V lookup: CDR1 SQVTM, CDR2 ANQGSEA. This CDR3 comprises 19 residues. In DNA form, the CDR3 reads TGCAGCGTTGAGACCCGCCGAGGACTAGCGGGAGGGTACACCGGGGAGCTGTTTTTT. Protein product: CSVETRRGLAGGYTGELFF.

This clonotype was counted a few times. The rearrangement uses TRBV13 and TRBJ2-1, with D possibly matching TRBD2 (6 bases). The CDR3 covers 12 residues. Germline V gene lookup returns CDR1 PRHDT and CDR2 FYEKMQ (reference sequence). V lost 7 bases and J 9 bases, leaving 13 bases between the germline ends. This CDR3 is CASNLEGGEQFF. The CDR3 DNA reads TGTGCCAGCAATCTAGAGGGAGGTGAGCAGTTCTTC.

This clonotype was detected many times. The chain combines TRBV6-1 with TRBJ1-3; no definite D call. Germline CDR1 is MNHNS and CDR2 is SASEGT. The CDR3 extends over 14 amino acids. V was shortened by 5 bases and J by 2 bases, with 10 bases between the two germline ends. This CDR3 is CASSRRTPGNTIYF. In DNA form, the CDR3 reads TGTGCCAGCAGTCGCAGGACCCCTGGAAACACCATATATTTT.

This clonotype came up many times. J is TRBJ1-2 and V is TRBV4-3; D remains unclear. The CDR3 loop spans 12 amino acids. Germline CDR1 and CDR2: LGHNA and YSLEER. The V end was cut by 1 base, the J end by 2 bases, with 2 bases between. CDR3 sequence (DNA): TGCGCCAGCAGCCAAGGGAACTATGGCTACACCTTC. Its protein product is CASSQGNYGYTF.

This clonotype was found many times. The chain links TRBV5-1 to TRBJ1-5; D not certain. This CDR3 is 13 amino acids long. Germline V lookup: CDR1 SGHRS, CDR2 YFSETQ. The V and J ends lost 4 bases and 4 bases respectively, with 9 bases between them. CDR3 nucleotide sequence: TGCGCCAGCAGCGGGGAGCCTAATCAGCCCCAGCATTTT. Translated: CASSGEPNQPQHF.

This clonotype has a handful of counts. V gene TRBV14 combines with J gene TRBJ1-1; 9 nucleotides match TRBD1. The CDR3 contains 16 residues. After removal of 3 bases from V and 6 bases from J, the junction contained 11 bases not matched to a gene. Per germline, CDR1 SGHDN and CDR2 FVKESK. CDR3 DNA: TGTGCCAGCAGCCAGCCTACAGGGGGCGCTTCCCCTGAAGCTTTCTTT. Protein: CASSQPTGGASPEAFF.

This rearrangement joins TRBV12-3 or TRBV12-4 to TRBJ2-7; no reliable D call. V was trimmed by 3 bases and J by 2 bases, leaving 11 bases between them. The CDR3 is made up of 14 amino acids. The CDR3 region has the DNA TGTGCCAGCAGTTTTACTGATGGTCCCTACGAGCAGTACTTC. Amino acids: CASSFTDGPYEQYF.

The chain joins TRBV10-3 to TRBJ2-2, with 8 bases lining up with TRBD2. Germline V CDR1 and CDR2: ENHRY, SYGVKD. V gave up 9 bases and J gave up 2 bases; unmatched junction bases: 8. The CDR3 covers 15 residues. The CDR3 bases are TGTGCCATTAGCGGGATGAGTGCAAACACCGGGGAGCTGTTTTTT. Amino acids: CAISGMSANTGELFF.

The sample holds a few counts of this clonotype. The CDR3 spells CSVEVGMDTQYF. The CDR3 nucleotides read TGCAGCGTTGAGGTGGGGATGGATACGCAGTATTTT. The chain recombines TRBV29-1 with TRBJ2-3, with D unclear. V lost 3 bases, J lost 6 bases, and 10 bases lay in between. This CDR3 is built from 12 residues. The V gene's germline CDR1 is SQVTM and CDR2 ANQGSEA.

This clonotype was picked up a small number of times. V gene TRBV20-1 combines with J gene TRBJ2-1, with TRBD2 identical over 7 bases. J gave up 7 bases and V 3 bases, and 15 bases lay outside the gene matches. The CDR3 has 16 residues. In germline, CDR1 is DFQATT, CDR2 SNEGSKA (reference sequence). CDR3 bases: TGCAGTGCTAGTGAGGGAGGGGCGGGAGACAAAAATGAGCAGTTCTTC. Its protein product is CSASEGGAGDKNEQFF.